This TCR beta chain appears in the sequencing data of a study of OX40 agonist ivuxolimab in advanced cancers. For the study in its entirety: Ivuxolimab was a fully human IgG2 agonistic monoclonal antibody targeting the costimulatory receptor OX40 (CD134). The monotherapy dose-escalation portion (N = 52 patients) of the phase I ivuxolimab trial is reported in the paper. Of the approximately 50 dose-escalation patients, hepatocellular carcinoma was present in approximately 20, melanoma in around 15, renal cell carcinoma in 9 and head and neck cancer in 9. The purpose of peripheral TCRbeta sequencing was to test whether ivuxolimab changed TCR sequence diversity and led to clonal T-cell expansion. In the dose-escalation cohort, around four fifths of patients were male, and the mean age was roughly 60 years with a range of roughly 23 to 79. Three dose-escalation patients achieved partial responses, one with hepatocellular carcinoma and two with cutaneous melanoma. Intravenous ivuxolimab was administered to patients every 2 weeks at six dose levels: 0.01, 0.1, 0.3, 1.5, 3 and 10 mg/kg. Patients were allowed to have had prior anti-PD-1, anti-PD-L1 or anti-CTLA-4 therapy, and approximately 40% of the dose-escalation patients had previously received checkpoint inhibitors. Beyond this particular receptor, the publication reports: In partial responders in the 0.1-3.0 mg/kg groups, normalized peripheral clonal expansion was found to be among the lowest, especially among CD8+ T cells. After ivuxolimab, CD8+ T cells had more expanded clones than CD4+ T cells on average. Low levels of normalized T-cell clonal expansion were also seen in some nonresponding patients. Antigen specificity was not determined for the clonally expanded peripheral T cells. Clonal expansion of both CD4+ and CD8+ blood T cells was observed from baseline to week 6 at doses 0.1 to 3.0 mg/kg.

For sequencing of the TCRbeta CDR3 region, genomic DNA was extracted from the sorted cells. The immunoSEQ Assay was used to sequence the TCRbeta CDR3 regions. The clones in this table, taken by TCRdb from immuneACCESS, are in-frame only. Not every clone is retained; where verified, under half of the shortfall comes from an unresolved V gene, and the cause of the rest is unknown. The sample data list over 50,000 clones, and 92% of these were observed just once. Clones ranked in the top ten supply around 25% of the sample. Remarks on this clone: No cognate antigen has been identified for it. No quality values exist for individual bases; no much larger clone is one base distant.

CDR1 SGHRS and CDR2 YFSETQ are derived from the germline V gene. The junction shows trimming of 5 bases on V and 4 bases on J, and the gene matches do not reach 5 bases of it. Measured from the cysteine to the phenylalanine, the CDR3 is 15 residues long. The read is trimmed to its CDR3 DNA, 45 bases read in frame from base 1. The trial excluded patients who had a history of autoimmune disease or who were on systemic immunosuppression. Peripheral blood for TCR sequencing was collected from all dose cohorts at baseline, on cycle 4 day 1, and on cycle 7 day 1. The samples were drawn from a first-in-human, open-label, multicenter phase I dose-escalation trial of ivuxolimab. Adults with locally advanced or metastatic melanoma, renal cell, hepatocellular, or head and neck squamous cell carcinoma were enrolled in the trial. CD4+ and CD8+ T cells were sorted separately from peripheral blood before TCR sequencing.

The sequence derives from an adult with an advanced solid tumor such as melanoma, head and neck, liver or kidney cancer. The receptor chain draws on TRBV5-1 and TRBJ2-1; TRBD2 lines up with 11 middle nucleotides. The sample here was CD4+ or CD8+ T cells sorted from blood, taken in a trial of the OX40 agonist ivuxolimab. The CDR3 region reads CASSLSSGRYNEQFF. Read as DNA, the sequence is TGCGCCAGCAGTCTATCTAGCGGGAGGTACAATGAGCAGTTCTTC.